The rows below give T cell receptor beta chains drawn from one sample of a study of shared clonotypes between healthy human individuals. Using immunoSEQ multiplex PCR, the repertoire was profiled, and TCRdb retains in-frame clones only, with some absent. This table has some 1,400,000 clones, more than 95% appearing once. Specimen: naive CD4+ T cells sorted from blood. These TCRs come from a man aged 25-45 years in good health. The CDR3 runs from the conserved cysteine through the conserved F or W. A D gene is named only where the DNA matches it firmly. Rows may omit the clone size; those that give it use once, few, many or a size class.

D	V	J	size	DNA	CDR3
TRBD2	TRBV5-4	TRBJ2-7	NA	TGTGCCAGCAGCTTAGCGGGAGCAGGGTACGAGCAGTACTTC	CASSLAGAGYEQYF
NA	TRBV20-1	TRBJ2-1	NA	TGCAGTGCTATTAGAAATGAGCAGTTCTTC	CSAIRNEQFF
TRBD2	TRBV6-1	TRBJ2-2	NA	TGTGCCAGCAGTGAGTCTAGCGGGATGAACACCGGGGAGCTGTTTTTT	CASSESSGMNTGELFF
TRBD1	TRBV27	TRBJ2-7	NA	TGTGCCAGCAGTTTAGGGACAGGATCCTACGAGCAGTACTTC	CASSLGTGSYEQYF
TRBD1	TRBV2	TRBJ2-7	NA	TGTGCCAGCAGACGATCCGGGACAGGGTTCTACGAGCAGTACTTC	CASRRSGTGFYEQYF
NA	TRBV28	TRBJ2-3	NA	TGTGCCAGCAGTGAGCTGGGGTGGGGTACAGATACGCAGTATTTT	CASSELGWGTDTQYF
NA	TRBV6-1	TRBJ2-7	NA	TGTGCCAGCGCAAGACAGGCCTCCTACGAGCAGTACTTC	CASARQASYEQYF
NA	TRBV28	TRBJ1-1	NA	TGTGCCAGCAGTTTACACGGTAACACTGAAGCTTTCTTT	CASSLHGNTEAFF
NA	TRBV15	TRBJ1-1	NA	TGTGCCACCAGCAGAGATCCGGCGAACCCTGAAGCTTTCTTT	CATSRDPANPEAFF
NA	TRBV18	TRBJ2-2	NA	TGTGCCAGCTCACCAACTCGGGACAAAGGCACCGGGGAGCTGTTTTTT	CASSPTRDKGTGELFF
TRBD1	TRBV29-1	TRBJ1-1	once	TGCAGCGTCGGGACAGGAAGTTACACTGAAGCTTTCTTT	CSVGTGSYTEAFF
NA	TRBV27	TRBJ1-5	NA	TGTGCCAGCAGTTCGACATACAATCAGCCCCAGCATTTT	CASSSTYNQPQHF
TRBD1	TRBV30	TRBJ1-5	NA	TGTGCCTGGAGTGGACAGGGGGATCAGCCCCAGCATTTT	CAWSGQGDQPQHF
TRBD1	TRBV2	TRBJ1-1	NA	TGTGCCAGCAGTGAGGGACAGATTAACACTGAAGCTTTCTTT	CASSEGQINTEAFF
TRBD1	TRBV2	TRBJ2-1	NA	TGTGCCAGCAGTGGACAGGGGAGCTCCTACAATGAGCAGTTCTTC	CASSGQGSSYNEQFF
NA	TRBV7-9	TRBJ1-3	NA	TGTGCCAGCAGCCCCGGCCCTAGAGACTCTGGAAACACCATATATTTT	CASSPGPRDSGNTIYF
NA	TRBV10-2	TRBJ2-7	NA	TGCGCCAGCAGTGGGGAGGCGGCGCTCTACGAGCAGTACTTC	CASSGEAALYEQYF
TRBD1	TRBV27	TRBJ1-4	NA	TGTGCCAGCAGGGCGTGGGACAGGGAGGATGAAAAACTGTTTTTT	CASRAWDREDEKLFF
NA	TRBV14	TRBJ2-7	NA	TGTGCCAGCAGCCACAGAGGGGTTAGGGCCTACGAGCAGTACTTC	CASSHRGVRAYEQYF
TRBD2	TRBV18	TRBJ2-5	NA	TGTGCCAGCTCACTTGGGACTAGCGGGATCTGGGAGACCCAGTACTTC	CASSLGTSGIWETQYF
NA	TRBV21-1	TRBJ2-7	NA	TGTGCCAGCAGCGCACGACTAGCGGGAGCCAACGAGCAGTACTTC	CASSARLAGANEQYF
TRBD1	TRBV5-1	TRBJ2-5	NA	TGCGCCAGCAGCTTGGGGGACAGGACCCAGTACTTC	CASSLGDRTQYF
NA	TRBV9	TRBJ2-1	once	TGTGCCAGCAGCGAAACCGGCCTGGGGCCCGGTGAGCAGTTCTTC	CASSETGLGPGEQFF
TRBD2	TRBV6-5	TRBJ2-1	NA	TGTGCCAGCAGTTTCGGGGAGGGACGCTCCTACAATGAGCAGTTCTTC	CASSFGEGRSYNEQFF
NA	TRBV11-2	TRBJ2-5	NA	TGTGCCAGCAGCTTAGGTCCCCGGGCTAGGGGGACTCAAGAGACCCAGTACTTC	CASSLGPRARGTQETQYF
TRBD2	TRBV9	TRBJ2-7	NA	TGTGCCAGCAGCCCACACGGGACTAGCGGGATGTACGAGCAGTACTTC	CASSPHGTSGMYEQYF